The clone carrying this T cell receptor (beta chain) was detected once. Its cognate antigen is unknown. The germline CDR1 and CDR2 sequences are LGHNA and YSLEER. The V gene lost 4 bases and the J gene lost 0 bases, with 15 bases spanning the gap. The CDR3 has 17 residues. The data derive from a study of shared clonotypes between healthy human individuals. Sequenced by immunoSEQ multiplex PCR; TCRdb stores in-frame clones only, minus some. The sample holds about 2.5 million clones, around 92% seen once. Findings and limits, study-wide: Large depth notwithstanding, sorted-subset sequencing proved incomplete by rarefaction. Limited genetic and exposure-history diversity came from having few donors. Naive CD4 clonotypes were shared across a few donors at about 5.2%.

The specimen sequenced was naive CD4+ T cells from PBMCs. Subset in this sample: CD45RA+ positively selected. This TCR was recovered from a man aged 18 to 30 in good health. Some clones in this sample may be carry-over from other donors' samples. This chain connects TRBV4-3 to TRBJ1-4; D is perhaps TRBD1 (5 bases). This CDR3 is CASSRSKTGATNEKLFF. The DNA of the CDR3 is TGCGCCAGCAGCCGGTCCAAAACAGGTGCAACTAATGAAAAACTGTTTTTT.